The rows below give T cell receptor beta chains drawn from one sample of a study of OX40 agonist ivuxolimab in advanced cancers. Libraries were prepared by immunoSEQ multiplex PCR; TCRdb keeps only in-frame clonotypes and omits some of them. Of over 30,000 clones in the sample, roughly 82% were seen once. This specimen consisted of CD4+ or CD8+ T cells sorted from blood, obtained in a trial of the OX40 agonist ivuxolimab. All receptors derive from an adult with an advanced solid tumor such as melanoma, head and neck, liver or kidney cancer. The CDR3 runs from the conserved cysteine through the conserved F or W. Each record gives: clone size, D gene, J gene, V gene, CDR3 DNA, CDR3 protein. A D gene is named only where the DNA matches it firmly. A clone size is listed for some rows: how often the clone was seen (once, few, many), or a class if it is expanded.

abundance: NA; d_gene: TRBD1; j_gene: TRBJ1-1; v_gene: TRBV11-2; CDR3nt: TGTGCCAGCAGCCCGGGACAGGGACTTAACACTGAAGCTTTCTTT; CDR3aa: CASSPGQGLNTEAFF
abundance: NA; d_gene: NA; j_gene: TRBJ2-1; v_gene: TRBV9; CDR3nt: TGTGCCAGCAGCGTCTTCGGCGGTAGAAACAATGAGCAGTTCTTC; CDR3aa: CASSVFGGRNNEQFF
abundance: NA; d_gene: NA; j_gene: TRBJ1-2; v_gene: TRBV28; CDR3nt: TGTGCCAGCAGGTGGGACACGCTTCGTCGCTACACCTTC; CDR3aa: CASRWDTLRRYTF
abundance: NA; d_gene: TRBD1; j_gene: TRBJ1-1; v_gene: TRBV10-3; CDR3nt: TGTGCCATCGCGCTGACAGGGGGATTGAACACTGAAGCTTTCTTT; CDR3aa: CAIALTGGLNTEAFF
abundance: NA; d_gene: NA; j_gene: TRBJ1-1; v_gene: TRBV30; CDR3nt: TGTGCCTTGGCGAGGGGTAACACTGAAGCTTTCTTT; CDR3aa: CALARGNTEAFF
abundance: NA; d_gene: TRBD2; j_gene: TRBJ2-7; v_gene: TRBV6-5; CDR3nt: TGTGCCTGCCGGTCGGGACTAGCGGTGGGGGAGCAGTACTTC; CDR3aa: CACRSGLAVGEQYF
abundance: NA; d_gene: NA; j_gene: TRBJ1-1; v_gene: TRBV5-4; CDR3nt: TGTGCCAGCCCGCGCAGGGCATGGTCGGGCACTGAAGCTTTCTTT; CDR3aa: CASPRRAWSGTEAFF
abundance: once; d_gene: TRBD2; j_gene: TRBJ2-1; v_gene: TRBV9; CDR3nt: TGTGCCAGCAGCGTAGACCTGGGGAGGATAGCGGGGTTGAATGAGCAGTTCTTC; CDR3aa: CASSVDLGRIAGLNEQFF
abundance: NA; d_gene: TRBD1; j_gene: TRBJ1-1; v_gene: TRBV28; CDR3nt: TGTGCCAGCAGTGTGACAGGGGGGGGGACTGAAGCTTTCTTT; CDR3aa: CASSVTGGGTEAFF
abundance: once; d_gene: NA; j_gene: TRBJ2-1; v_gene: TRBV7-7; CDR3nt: TGTGCTAGCAGCTTAGGTGGGTACCCCGACAATGAGCAGTTCTTC; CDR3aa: CASSLGGYPDNEQFF
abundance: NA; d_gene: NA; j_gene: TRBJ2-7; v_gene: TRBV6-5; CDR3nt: TGTGCCAGCAGTTTTCCGACACATAAGTACTACGAGCAGTACTTC; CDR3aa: CASSFPTHKYYEQYF
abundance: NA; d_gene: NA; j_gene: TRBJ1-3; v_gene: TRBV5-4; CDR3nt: TGTGCCAGCAGCTTGGGGGGCAGCTCTGGAAACACCATATATTTT; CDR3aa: CASSLGGSSGNTIYF
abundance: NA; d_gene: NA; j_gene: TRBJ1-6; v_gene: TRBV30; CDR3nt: TGTGCCTGGAGTGGGGGGACGGCTGATTCACCCCTCCACTTT; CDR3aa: CAWSGGTADSPLHF
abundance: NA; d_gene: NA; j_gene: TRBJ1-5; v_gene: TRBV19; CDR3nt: TGTGCCACTCATAAGGGATTGGGGAGCAATCAGCCCCAGCATTTT; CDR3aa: CATHKGLGSNQPQHF
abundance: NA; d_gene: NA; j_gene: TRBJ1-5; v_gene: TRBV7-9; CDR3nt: TGTGCCAGCAGCTTAGGGGGGGAAGGTCAGCCCCAGCATTTT; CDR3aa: CASSLGGEGQPQHF
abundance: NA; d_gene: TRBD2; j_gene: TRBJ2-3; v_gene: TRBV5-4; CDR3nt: TGTGCCGCCGGGGGGGGAGGTCGCGCAGATACGCAGTATTTT; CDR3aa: CAAGGGGRADTQYF
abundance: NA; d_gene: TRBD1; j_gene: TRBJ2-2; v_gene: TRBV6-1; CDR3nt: TGTGCCAGCAGTCGGGACAGGGCGGCCGGGGAGCTGTTTTTT; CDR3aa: CASSRDRAAGELFF
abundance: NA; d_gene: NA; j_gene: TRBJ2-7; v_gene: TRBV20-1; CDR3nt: TGCAGTGCTAGTGCCGACTACGAGCAGTACTTC; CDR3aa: CSASADYEQYF
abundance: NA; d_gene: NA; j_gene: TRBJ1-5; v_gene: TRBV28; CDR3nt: TGTGCCAGCAGTTTTTCGAGGGGGCAGCCCCAGCATTTT; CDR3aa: CASSFSRGQPQHF
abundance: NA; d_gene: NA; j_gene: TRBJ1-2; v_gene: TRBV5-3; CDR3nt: TGTGCCAGTCTCTGGGGTTATGGCTACACCTTC; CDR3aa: CASLWGYGYTF
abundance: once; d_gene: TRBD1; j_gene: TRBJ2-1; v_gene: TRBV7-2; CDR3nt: TGTGCCAGCAGCTTGTTCCCAGGACAGGGGTCCTACAATGAGCAGTTCTTC; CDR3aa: CASSLFPGQGSYNEQFF
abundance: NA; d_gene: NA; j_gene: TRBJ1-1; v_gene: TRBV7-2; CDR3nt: TGTGCCAGCAGCTCTACTGGGGCTCAAGTCACTGAAGCTTTCTTT; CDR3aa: CASSSTGAQVTEAFF
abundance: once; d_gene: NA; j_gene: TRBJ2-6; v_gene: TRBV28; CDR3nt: TGTGCCAGCGGGGGAGGTGGTTTGGAAAGCTCTGGGGCCAACGTCCTGACTTTC; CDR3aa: CASGGGGLESSGANVLTF
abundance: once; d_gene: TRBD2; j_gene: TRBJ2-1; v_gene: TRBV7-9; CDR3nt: TGTGCCAGCAGCTTAGGTATTAGCGGGGCACACAATGAGCAGTTCTTC; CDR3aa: CASSLGISGAHNEQFF
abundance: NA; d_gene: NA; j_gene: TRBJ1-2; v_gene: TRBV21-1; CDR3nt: TGTGCCAGCAAAGGGACAGGGAATCTAATCGAGGCTGGCTACACCTTC; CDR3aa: CASKGTGNLIEAGYTF
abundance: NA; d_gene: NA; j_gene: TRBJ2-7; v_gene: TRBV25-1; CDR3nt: TGTGCCAGCAGTGAACCGCGGGGCCCCTGGGCCGAGCAGTACTTC; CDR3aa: CASSEPRGPWAEQYF
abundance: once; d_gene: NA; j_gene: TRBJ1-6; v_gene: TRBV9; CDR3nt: TGTGCCAGCAGCGTAGACCCGACACCGGGCTCACCCCTCCACTTT; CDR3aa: CASSVDPTPGSPLHF
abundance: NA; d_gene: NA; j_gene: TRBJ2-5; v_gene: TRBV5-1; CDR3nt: TGCGCCAGCAGCTTCATAGTGGGGCCCCAAGAGACCCAGTACTTC; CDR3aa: CASSFIVGPQETQYF
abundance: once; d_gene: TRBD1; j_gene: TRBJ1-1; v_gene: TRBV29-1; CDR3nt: TGCAGCGTCACAACAGGGGTGACTGAAGCTTTCTTT; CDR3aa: CSVTTGVTEAFF
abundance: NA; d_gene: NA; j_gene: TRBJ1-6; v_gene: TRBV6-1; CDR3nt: TGTGCCAGCACCCCCAGGGGTAGGGGTAATTCACCCCTCCACTTT; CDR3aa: CASTPRGRGNSPLHF
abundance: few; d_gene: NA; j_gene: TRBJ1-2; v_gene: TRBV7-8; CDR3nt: TGTGCCAGCAGCTTGGGGGGGTACGATGGCTACACCTTC; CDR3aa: CASSLGGYDGYTF
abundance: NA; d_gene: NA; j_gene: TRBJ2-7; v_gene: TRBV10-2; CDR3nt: TGCGCCAGCAGTGTAGTGGACTACGAGCAGTACTTC; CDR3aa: CASSVVDYEQYF
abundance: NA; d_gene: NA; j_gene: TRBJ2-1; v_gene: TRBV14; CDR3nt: TGTGCCAGCAGCCCCAGACAGCCATACAATGAGCAGTTCTTC; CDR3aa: CASSPRQPYNEQFF
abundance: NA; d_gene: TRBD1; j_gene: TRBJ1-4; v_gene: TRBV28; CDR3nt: TGTGCCAGCAGTCCCCATGGACAGGGCCGGGAAAAACTGTTTTTT; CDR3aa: CASSPHGQGREKLFF
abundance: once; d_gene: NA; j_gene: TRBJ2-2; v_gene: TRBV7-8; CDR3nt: TGTGCCAGCAGCTTTAACTGGGGGGCCGGGGAGCTGTTTTTT; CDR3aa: CASSFNWGAGELFF
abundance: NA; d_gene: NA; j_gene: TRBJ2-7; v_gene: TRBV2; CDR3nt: TGTGCCAGCAGTGTTCGCGACTACGAGCAGTACTTC; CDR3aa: CASSVRDYEQYF
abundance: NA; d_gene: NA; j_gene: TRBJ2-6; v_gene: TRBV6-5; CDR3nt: TGTGCCAGCAGTTCTAAGGGTGCCGGGGCCAACGTCCTGACTTTC; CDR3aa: CASSSKGAGANVLTF
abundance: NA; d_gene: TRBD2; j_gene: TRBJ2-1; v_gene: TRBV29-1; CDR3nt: TGCAGCGTTGAGGGGACTAGTGGGGCCAATGAGCAGTTCTTC; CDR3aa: CSVEGTSGANEQFF
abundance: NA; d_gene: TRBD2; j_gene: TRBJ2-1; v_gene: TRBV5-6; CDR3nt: TGTGCCAGCAGCTTGGCGGCTAGCGGGAGCAATGAGCAGTTCTTC; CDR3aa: CASSLAASGSNEQFF
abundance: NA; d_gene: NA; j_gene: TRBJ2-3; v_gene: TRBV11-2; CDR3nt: TGTGCCAGCAGCCCCTGGGGCAGCGCAAGCACAGATACGCAGTATTTT; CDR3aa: CASSPWGSASTDTQYF
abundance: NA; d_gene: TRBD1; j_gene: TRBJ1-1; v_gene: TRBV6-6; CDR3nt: TGTGCCAGCGCAAACGGACAGGCTTCTGCTGAAGCTTTCTTT; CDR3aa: CASANGQASAEAFF
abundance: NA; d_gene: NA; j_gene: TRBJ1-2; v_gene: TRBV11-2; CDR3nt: TGTGCCAGCAGCCTCGGTGGGCATTATGGCTACACCTTC; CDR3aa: CASSLGGHYGYTF
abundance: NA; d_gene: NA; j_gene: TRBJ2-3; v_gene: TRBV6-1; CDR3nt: TGTGCCAGCAGCGCCTTATGGGATACGCAGTATTTT; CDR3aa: CASSALWDTQYF
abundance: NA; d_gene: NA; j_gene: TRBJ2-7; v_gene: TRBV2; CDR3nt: TGTGCCAGCAGTGAAGAGAGTACGGACGAGCAGTACTTC; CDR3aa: CASSEESTDEQYF
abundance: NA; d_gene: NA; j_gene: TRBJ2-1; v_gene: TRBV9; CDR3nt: TGTGCCAGCAGCGGAACCGGGGTACCCGGGGATGAGCAGTTCTTC; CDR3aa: CASSGTGVPGDEQFF
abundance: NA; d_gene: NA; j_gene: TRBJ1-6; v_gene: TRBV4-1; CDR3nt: TGCGCCAGCAGCCAAGATGGTCCGGGTATTTCCAATTCACCCCTCCACTTT; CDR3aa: CASSQDGPGISNSPLHF
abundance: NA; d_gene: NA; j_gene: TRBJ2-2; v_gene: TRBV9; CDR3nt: TGTGCCAGCAGCCCGAGGATGGGCCCTTTCGGGGAGCTGTTTTTT; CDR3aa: CASSPRMGPFGELFF
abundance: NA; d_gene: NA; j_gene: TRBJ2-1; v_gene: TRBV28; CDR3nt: TGTGCCACCAAGGACCAACCGAACTACAATGAGCAGTTCTTC; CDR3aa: CATKDQPNYNEQFF
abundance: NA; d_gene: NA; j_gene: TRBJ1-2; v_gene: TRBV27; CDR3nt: TGTGCCAGCAGCCCGACGGGGGGCAAGAACTATGGCTACACCTTC; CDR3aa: CASSPTGGKNYGYTF
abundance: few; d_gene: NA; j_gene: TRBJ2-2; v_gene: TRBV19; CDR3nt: TGTGCCAGTAGTATATGGAGAACTGGCACCGGGGAGCTGTTTTTT; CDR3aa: CASSIWRTGTGELFF
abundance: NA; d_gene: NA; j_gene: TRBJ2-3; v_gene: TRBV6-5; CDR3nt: TGTGCCAGCATGGGGGGCTGGACAGATACGCAGTATTTT; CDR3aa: CASMGGWTDTQYF
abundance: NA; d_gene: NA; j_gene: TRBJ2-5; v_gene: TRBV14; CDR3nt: TGTGCCAGCAGCACCCTGTCCAAAGAGACCCAGTACTTC; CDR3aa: CASSTLSKETQYF
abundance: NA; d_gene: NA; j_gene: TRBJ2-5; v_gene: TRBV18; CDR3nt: TGTGCCAGCTCACCACAACAGGGACTACAAGAGACCCAGTACTTC; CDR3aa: CASSPQQGLQETQYF